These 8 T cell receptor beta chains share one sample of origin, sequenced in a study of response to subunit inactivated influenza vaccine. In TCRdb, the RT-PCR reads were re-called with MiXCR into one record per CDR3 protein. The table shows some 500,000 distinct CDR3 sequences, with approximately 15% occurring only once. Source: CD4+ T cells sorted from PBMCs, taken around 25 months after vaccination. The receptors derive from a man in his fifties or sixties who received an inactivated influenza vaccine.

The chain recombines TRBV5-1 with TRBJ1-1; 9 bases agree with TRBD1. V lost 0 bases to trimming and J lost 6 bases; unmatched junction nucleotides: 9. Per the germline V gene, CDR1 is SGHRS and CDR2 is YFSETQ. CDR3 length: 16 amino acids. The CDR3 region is CASSLGPGQGLAEAFF. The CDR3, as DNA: TGCGCCAGCAGCTTGGGGCCGGGACAGGGTCTCGCTGAAGCTTTCTTT.

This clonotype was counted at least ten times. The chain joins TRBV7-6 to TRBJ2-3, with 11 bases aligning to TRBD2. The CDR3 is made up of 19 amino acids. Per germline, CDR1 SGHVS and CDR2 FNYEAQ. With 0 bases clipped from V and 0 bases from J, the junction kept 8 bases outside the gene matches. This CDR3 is CASSLARTLAGGSTDTQYF. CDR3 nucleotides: TGTGCCAGCAGCTTAGCCAGGACGCTAGCGGGAGGAAGCACAGATACGCAGTATTTT.

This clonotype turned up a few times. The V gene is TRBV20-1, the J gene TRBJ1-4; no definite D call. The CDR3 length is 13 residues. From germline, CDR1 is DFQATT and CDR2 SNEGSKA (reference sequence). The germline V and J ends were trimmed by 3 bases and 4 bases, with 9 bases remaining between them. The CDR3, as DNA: TGCAGTGCTAGCGGTTCGGGTAATGAAAAACTGTTTTTT. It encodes CSASGSGNEKLFF.

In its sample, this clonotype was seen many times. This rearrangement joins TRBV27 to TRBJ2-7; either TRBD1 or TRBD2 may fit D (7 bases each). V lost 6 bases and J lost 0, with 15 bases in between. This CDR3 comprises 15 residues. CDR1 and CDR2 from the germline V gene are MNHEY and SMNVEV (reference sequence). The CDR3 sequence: CASSFSGDSSYEQYF. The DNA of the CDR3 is TGTGCCAGCAGCTTCAGCGGGGACAGCTCCTACGAGCAGTACTTC.

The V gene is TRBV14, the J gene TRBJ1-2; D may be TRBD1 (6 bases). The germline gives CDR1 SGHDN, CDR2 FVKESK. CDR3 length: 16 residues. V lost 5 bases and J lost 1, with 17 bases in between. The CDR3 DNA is TGTGCCAGCAGCACCGCAACAGGGATGGGTAACTATGGCTACACCTTC. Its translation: CASSTATGMGNYGYTF.

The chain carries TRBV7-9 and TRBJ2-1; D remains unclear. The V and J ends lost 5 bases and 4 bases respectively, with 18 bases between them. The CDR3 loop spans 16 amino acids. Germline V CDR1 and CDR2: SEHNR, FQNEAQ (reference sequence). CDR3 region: CASSPPDGHIYNEQFF. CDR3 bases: TGTGCCAGCAGCCCCCCGGACGGGCACATATACAATGAGCAGTTCTTC.

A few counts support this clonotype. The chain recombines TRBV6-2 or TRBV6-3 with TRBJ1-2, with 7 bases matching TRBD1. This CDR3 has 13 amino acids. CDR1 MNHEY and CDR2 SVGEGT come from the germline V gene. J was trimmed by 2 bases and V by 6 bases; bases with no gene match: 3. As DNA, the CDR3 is TGTGCCAGCAGCCACAGGGGAAACTATGGCTACACCTTC. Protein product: CASSHRGNYGYTF.

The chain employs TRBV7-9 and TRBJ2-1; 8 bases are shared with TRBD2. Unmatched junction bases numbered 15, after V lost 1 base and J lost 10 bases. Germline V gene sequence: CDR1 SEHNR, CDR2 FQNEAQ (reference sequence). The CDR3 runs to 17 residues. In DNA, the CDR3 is TGTGCCAGCAGCTTAGGGGGGGAGTTAGGACTAGCAGCCGAGCAGTTCTTC. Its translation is CASSLGGELGLAAEQFF.